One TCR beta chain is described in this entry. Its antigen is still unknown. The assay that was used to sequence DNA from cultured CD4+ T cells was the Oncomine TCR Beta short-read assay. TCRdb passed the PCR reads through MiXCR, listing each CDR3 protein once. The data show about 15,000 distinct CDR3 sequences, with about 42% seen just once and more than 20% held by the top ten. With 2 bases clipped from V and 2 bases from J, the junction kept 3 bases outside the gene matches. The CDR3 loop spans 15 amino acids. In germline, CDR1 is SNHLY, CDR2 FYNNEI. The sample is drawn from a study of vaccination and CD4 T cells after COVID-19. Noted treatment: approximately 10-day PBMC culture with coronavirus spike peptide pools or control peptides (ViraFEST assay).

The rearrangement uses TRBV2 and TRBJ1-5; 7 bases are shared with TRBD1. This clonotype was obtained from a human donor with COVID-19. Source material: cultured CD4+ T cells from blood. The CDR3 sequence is CASSEQGVGNQPQHF. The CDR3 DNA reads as TGTGCCAGCAGTGAACAGGGGGTTGGCAATCAGCCCCAGCATTTT. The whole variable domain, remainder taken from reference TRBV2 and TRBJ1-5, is EPEVTQTPSHQVTQMGQEVILRCVPISNHLYFYWYRQILGQKVEFLVSFYNNEISEKSEIFDDQFSVERPDGSNFTLKIRSTKLEDSAMYFCASSEQGVGNQPQHFGDGTRLSIL.